This TCR beta chain derives from a study of blood T cell repertoires in COVID-19. Study-wide background: COVID-19 samples collected from the United States, Italy and Spain covered acute and convalescent phases.

There are 14 residues in the CDR3. With 4 bases clipped from V and 6 bases from J, the junction kept 6 bases outside the gene matches. In germline, CDR1 is SGHTA, CDR2 FQGNSA. Source study methods: Estimation of nucleated cell counts was performed using reference gene primer amplification. Sequencing used immunoSEQ multiplex PCR; TCRdb keeps in-frame clones, though not all of them. V and J calls and clone size are copied from that table; D and trimming were computed from the DNA. This sample has around 260,000 clones; approximately 89% occur once, and the top ten carry around 10%. The genes are TRBV7-2 and TRBJ2-5; TRBD1 agrees at 9 bases. The sequencing sample was made of peripheral blood. This TCR derives from a man aged 35-49 years who had recovered from COVID-19. In DNA, the CDR3 is TGTGCCAGCAGCTCGGGACAGGGAAGGAAGACCCAGTACTTC. Protein: CASSSGQGRKTQYF.